This entry lists 14 T cell receptor beta chains sequenced from one sample in a study of CD8 T cells in ankylosing spondylitis. TCRdb reprocessed the 5' RACE reads via MiXCR and lists one record per CDR3 protein. Of about 88,000 distinct CDR3 sequences detected, approximately 30% appear once; the ten largest clones hold around 60%. Sequencing input: blood, either unsorted or a sorted T cell fraction (not recorded which). Receptors originate from a male donor with ankylosing spondylitis or in good health (not recorded which).

This clonotype was counted between two and nine times. The V call is TRBV10-3, the J call TRBJ2-5; tentative D call: TRBD1 (6 bases). Germline V lookup: CDR1 ENHRY, CDR2 SYGVKD. Trimming left V 2 bases short and J 1 base short, with 11 bases between. This CDR3 contains 15 residues. CDR3 loop: CAISENSRGQETQYF. CDR3 nucleotides: TGTGCCATCAGTGAGAATTCCAGGGGCCAAGAGACCCAGTACTTC.

The chain links TRBV3-1 to TRBJ2-2; D possibly uses TRBD1 or TRBD2 (5 bases each). The V and J ends lost 1 base and 6 bases respectively, with 9 bases between them. The CDR3 consists of 14 residues. Germline CDR1 is LGHDT and CDR2 is YNNKEL (reference sequence). The CDR3 here is CASSQGRGPGELFF. In nucleotides, the CDR3 is TGTGCCAGCAGCCAAGGAAGGGGACCCGGGGAGCTGTTTTTT.

For this clonotype: Sequence at one end of the junction differs from germline and may be a read error. V gene TRBV4-1 combines with J gene TRBJ2-5, with D tentatively TRBD1 (6 bases). The length of the CDR3 is 13 residues. The germline CDR1 and CDR2 sequences are MGHRA and YSYEKL. Written as DNA, the CDR3 is TGCGCCAGCAGTCAAGATCAGGGGAGCGACGCGTACTTC. Translating it yields CASSQDQGSDAYF.

The genes are TRBV10-3 and TRBJ2-1; 7 bases are shared with TRBD1. Trimming removed 3 bases from V and 7 bases from J; junction bases left unmatched: 6. Germline-derived CDR1 and CDR2 are ENHRY and SYGVKD. The CDR3 has 14 residues. The CDR3 DNA is TGTGCCATCAGTGACCGGTCAGGGGGTAATGAGCAGTTCTTC. This translates into CAISDRSGGNEQFF.

This clonotype was observed at least ten times. V and J are TRBV20-1 and TRBJ2-3, with 10 positions matching TRBD2. V lost 1 base and J lost 4; bases outside the gene matches: 5. The CDR3 loop spans 15 amino acids. Germline loops: CDR1 DFQATT, CDR2 SNEGSKA (reference sequence). CDR3 coding DNA: TGCAGTGCTAGAGGACTAGCGGGCCTCCCAGATACGCAGTATTTT. Protein: CSARGLAGLPDTQYF.

This clonotype was seen more than once but under ten times. This sequence joins TRBV5-1 and TRBJ2-2; D not certain. V was trimmed by 4 bases and J by 3 bases, leaving 10 bases between them. There are 14 residues in the CDR3. Germline V CDR1 and CDR2: SGHRS, YFSETQ. DNA for the CDR3: TGCGCCAGCAGCCGAATTAGAGACACCGGGGAGCTGTTTTTT. Translating gives CASSRIRDTGELFF.

This clonotype was counted only a few times. This chain uses TRBV20-1 with TRBJ2-1; 15 bases map to TRBD2. Germline trimming cut 4 bases from V and 9 bases from J; bases unmatched to any gene: 13. The CDR3 is 17 residues long. Germline V gene sequence: CDR1 DFQATT, CDR2 SNEGSKA (reference sequence). The CDR3 reads CSATQAGLAGGPGEQFF. The CDR3 nucleotides are TGCAGTGCTACCCAGGCCGGACTAGCGGGAGGGCCGGGTGAGCAGTTCTTC.

This clonotype has only a few counts. CDR3 DNA: TGTGCCAGTAGTAGCGGGCGCTCCTACAATGAGCAGTTCTTC. As protein: CASSSGRSYNEQFF. V gene TRBV19 combines with J gene TRBJ2-1, with a possible D match to TRBD2 (5 bases). With 4 bases removed from V and 0 bases from J, the gap between germline ends came to 7 bases. The CDR3 is 14 residues long. CDR1 is LNHDA and CDR2 is SQIVND in the germline V gene (reference sequence).

A few counts support this clonotype. This rearrangement joins TRBV29-1 to TRBJ2-1; 9 positions agree with TRBD2. This CDR3 is 15 amino acids long. The junction had 12 bases not matched to a gene; V was cut back by 7 bases and J by 5 bases. Germline assignment: CDR1 SQVTM and CDR2 ANQGSEA. The CDR3 here is CSAGRRLADDNEQFF. CDR3 nucleotides: TGCAGCGCTGGACGAAGACTAGCGGATGACAATGAGCAGTTCTTC.

This clonotype came up a few times. The V gene is TRBV7-9, the J gene TRBJ1-1; no reliable D call. Trimming took off 1 base at V and 8 bases at J, with 8 bases between the two ends. CDR3 size: 12 residues. Germline assignment: CDR1 SEHNR and CDR2 FQNEAQ (reference sequence). The CDR3 sequence: CASSLVDREAFF. Here the CDR3 DNA reads TGTGCCAGCAGCTTAGTTGATAGGGAAGCTTTCTTT. Using reference TRBV7-9 and TRBJ1-1 for the parts outside the CDR3, the full variable domain is DTGVSQNPRHKITKRGQNVTFRCDPISEHNRLYWYRQTLGQGPEFLTYFQNEAQLEKSRLLSDRFSAERPKGSFSTLEIQRTEQGDSAMYLCASSLVDREAFFGQGTRLTVV.

In its sample, this clonotype was seen a few times. The rearrangement links TRBV20-1 to TRBJ2-3; 15 positions match TRBD2. The germline gives CDR1 DFQATT, CDR2 SNEGSKA (reference sequence). V lost 6 bases to trimming and J lost 3 bases; unmatched junction nucleotides: 7. CDR3 length: 16 residues. CDR3 nucleotides: TGCAGTGCCGCCGGACTAGCGGGAGGGGTTACAGATACGCAGTATTTT. Translated: CSAAGLAGGVTDTQYF.

The V gene is TRBV6-5, the J gene TRBJ1-1; D is ambiguous. Looked up from germline, CDR1 is MNHEY and CDR2 is SVGAGI. V was trimmed by 0 bases and J by 4 bases, leaving 12 bases between them. The CDR3 extends over 15 amino acids. CDR3: CASSYSAWYGTEAFF. CDR3 nucleotide sequence: TGTGCCAGCAGTTACTCCGCCTGGTACGGCACTGAAGCTTTCTTT.

The V and J genes are TRBV20-1 and TRBJ1-1; 10 bases align to TRBD1. CDR1 is DFQATT, CDR2 SNEGSKA, per germline (reference sequence). V lost 0 bases and J lost 0; bases outside the gene matches: 13. The length of the CDR3 is 19 residues. In DNA, the CDR3 is TGCAGTGCTAGAGATCGAAGTAGGACAGGGGGGAGGATGAACACTGAAGCTTTCTTT. Amino acids: CSARDRSRTGGRMNTEAFF.

This clonotype has a count of ten or more. This chain joins TRBV20-1 and TRBJ2-7; 10 bases line up with TRBD2. V shed 6 bases, J shed 1 base, and the junction held 6 bases outside the gene matches. From germline, CDR1 is DFQATT and CDR2 SNEGSKA (reference sequence). CDR3 size: 14 residues. Here the CDR3 reads CSAAPSGGSYEQYF. As DNA, the CDR3 is TGCAGTGCCGCCCCTAGCGGGGGATCCTACGAGCAGTACTTC.